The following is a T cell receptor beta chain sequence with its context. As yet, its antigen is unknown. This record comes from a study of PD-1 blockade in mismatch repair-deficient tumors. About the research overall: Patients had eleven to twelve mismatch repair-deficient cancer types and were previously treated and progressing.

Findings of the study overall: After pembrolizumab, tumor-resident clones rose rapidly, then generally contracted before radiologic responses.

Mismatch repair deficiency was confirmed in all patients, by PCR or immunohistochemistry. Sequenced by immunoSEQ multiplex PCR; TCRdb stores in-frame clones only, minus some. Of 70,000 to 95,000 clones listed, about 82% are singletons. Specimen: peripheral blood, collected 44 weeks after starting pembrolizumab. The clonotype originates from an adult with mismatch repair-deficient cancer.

The CDR3 sequence is CASSRGLAESSYEQYF. CDR3 in DNA: TGCGCCAGCAGCCGAGGACTAGCGGAAAGCTCCTACGAGCAGTACTTC. V usage is TRBV4-3 and J usage is TRBJ2-7; 10 bases fit TRBD2. CDR1 and CDR2 from the germline V gene are LGHNA and YSLEER. The V segment lost 4 bases and the J segment 0 bases; nucleotides outside the gene matches: 6. The CDR3 consists of 16 residues.